Described below is a single T cell receptor (beta chain) sequence and its context. It was with unique molecular identifiers that the TCRbeta library was prepared. In TCRdb, the PCR reads were re-called with MiXCR into one record per CDR3 protein. The profile shows approximately 420,000 distinct CDR3 sequences, roughly a tenth of them singletons. CDR3 size: 15 residues. V was trimmed by 6 bases and J by 6 bases, leaving 23 bases between them. Germline-derived CDR1 and CDR2 are DFQATT and SNEGSKA (reference sequence). The source of the sample is a study of T-cell reconstitution after alpha-beta-depleted transplantation in children.

The rearrangement uses TRBV20-1 and TRBJ2-5; D is possibly TRBD2 (7 bases). The origin of this receptor is a human donor who donated a stem cell graft to a child with acute myeloid leukemia. Sample: PBMCs from the stem cell graft donor, taken from the stem cell graft. CDR3 DNA: TGCAGTGCGACCCTCGGGGGGCGTGTTAGAAAGACCCAGTACTTC. It codes for CSATLGGRVRKTQYF.